Listed below are T cell receptor beta chains from one sample, sequenced in a study of blood T cells in healthy people across ages. MiXCR was run by TCRdb on the 5' RACE reads, yielding one entry per CDR3 protein. The sample includes about 1.4 million distinct CDR3 sequences, approximately 60% seen only once; the top ten take over 5%. The sequencing input was blood. These receptors were obtained from a man younger than 35 in good health. Both conserved end residues are part of each CDR3. A D gene is named only where the DNA matches it firmly. Rows give clone size only sometimes, using once, few, many, or a class for an expanded clone.

>TRBJ2-3|NA|NA|12|TRBV5-1
TGCGCCAGCAGCTTGGTTGGTTATACGCAGTATTTT
CASSLVGYTQYF
>TRBJ2-3|NA|few|20|TRBV21-1
TGTGCCAGCAGCAAAGTCCATAGCGGGGGGCCCGGTCCTAGCACAGATACGCAGTATTTT
CASSKVHSGGPGPSTDTQYF
>TRBJ1-2|NA|NA|15|TRBV5-1
TGCGCCAGCAGCACCATCGGGGGTTCAGGCTATAGCTACACCTTC
CASSTIGGSGYSYTF
>TRBJ2-1|TRBD2|NA|14|TRBV20-1
TGCAGTGCCCTTCGGACTAGCGGGGGCACAGAGCAGTTCTTC
CSALRTSGGTEQFF
>TRBJ1-4|TRBD1|NA|14|TRBV25-1
TGTGCCAGCAGTGAAAGCAGGGGGTATGAAAAACTGTTTTTT
CASSESRGYEKLFF
>TRBJ1-1|TRBD1|NA|17|TRBV28
TGTGCCAGCAGCCTTTTCGCCCGACAGGGGATGAACACTGAAGCTTTCTTT
CASSLFARQGMNTEAFF
>TRBJ1-1|TRBD1|NA|15|TRBV3-1
TGTGCCAGCAGCTTAGCGACAGGGGTCCCCACTGAAGCTTTCTTT
CASSLATGVPTEAFF
>TRBJ2-1|NA|NA|14|TRBV7-2
TGTGCCAGCAGCTTAGTTAGAAACACACAAGGGCAGTTCTTC
CASSLVRNTQGQFF
>TRBJ1-1|NA|few|11|TRBV29-1
TGCAGCGTTGAAGTGGGAGGGAAAGCTTTCTTT
CSVEVGGKAFF
>TRBJ2-1|TRBD1|NA|15|TRBV6-2/TRBV6-3
TGTGCCAGCAGTTACTCGCGGACAGGGGTTGATGAGCAGTTCTTC
CASSYSRTGVDEQFF
>TRBJ2-3|TRBD1|few|14|TRBV18
TGTGCCAGCTCACCGGGACAGGGAGTAGATACGCAGTATTTT
CASSPGQGVDTQYF
>TRBJ2-3|TRBD2|NA|16|TRBV20-1
TGCAGTGCTAGAGATCGGGCTAGCGGGGGGATGGATACGCAGTATTTT
CSARDRASGGMDTQYF
>TRBJ2-7|NA|few|14|TRBV10-2
TGCGCCAGCAATGGGGCGCCCAGCTCCTACGAGCAGTACTTC
CASNGAPSSYEQYF
>TRBJ1-6|TRBD1|few|16|TRBV7-2
TGTGCCAGCAGCCTGACAGGGGTCCCCTATAATTCACCCCTCCACTTT
CASSLTGVPYNSPLHF
>TRBJ2-6|NA|few|16|TRBV6-5
TGTGCCACCACCCCAACAGAGTTCTCTGGGGCCAACGTCCTGACTTTC
CATTPTEFSGANVLTF
>TRBJ2-3|NA|NA|16|TRBV21-1
TGTGCCAGCAGGCCCAGAGTGGGCGGGATGAAGGATACGCAGTATTTT
CASRPRVGGMKDTQYF
>TRBJ2-3|TRBD2|NA|18|TRBV4-3
TGCGCCAGCAGCCAAGATAGTCGATCAGCGGGGCCTACAGATACGCAGTATTTT
CASSQDSRSAGPTDTQYF
>TRBJ1-4|TRBD1|NA|15|TRBV29-1
TGCAGCGTTGAAGCAACCGGGACAGGGGGCGGAAAACTGTTTTTT
CSVEATGTGGGKLFF
>TRBJ2-1|TRBD2|NA|15|TRBV6-2/TRBV6-3
TGTGCCAGCAGTTCTAGCGGGGGGAATACGAATGAGCAGTTCTTC
CASSSSGGNTNEQFF
>TRBJ2-7|NA|few|11|TRBV7-9
TGTGCCAGCGGTATTGTGGACGAGCAGTACTTC
CASGIVDEQYF
>TRBJ2-6|NA|NA|13|TRBV30
TGTGCCTGTTCAGGGTCCGGGGCCAACGTCCTGACTTTC
CACSGSGANVLTF
>TRBJ1-4|NA|NA|12|TRBV7-9
TGTGCCAGCAGCGGGACGGTCGAAAAACTGTTTTTT
CASSGTVEKLFF
>TRBJ2-7|TRBD1|NA|15|TRBV4-3
TGCGCCAGCAGCCAAACAAGACAGGGGGCGAGGGAGCAGTACTTC
CASSQTRQGAREQYF
>TRBJ2-7|TRBD2|NA|14|TRBV2
TGTGCCAGCAATGAGATAGCGGGAACCTACGAGCAGTACTTC
CASNEIAGTYEQYF
>TRBJ2-7|NA|NA|14|TRBV10-3
TGTGCCATCAGTGAGGCGGGCAGGGGCTACGAGCAGTACTTC
CAISEAGRGYEQYF
>TRBJ2-5|NA|few|15|TRBV3-1
TGTGCCAGCAGCCAAGATATGGCGGTCCAAGAGACCCAGTACTTC
CASSQDMAVQETQYF